Below, one T cell receptor beta chain is given with its context. These data come from a study of CD8+ T cells in alopecia areata. The sample's treatment: oral pan-JAK inhibitor, 5-10 mg twice daily. Sequencing used cDNA as its template, made by extracting RNA and reverse transcribing it. The data were produced by immunoSEQ multiplex PCR, yet TCRdb's version contains in-frame clones alone and is incomplete. The table includes some 180,000 clones, about half detected once. The source is a human donor with alopecia areata. This sample comprised CD8+ T cells sorted from blood, obtained at roughly week 52, from a patient treated with tofacitinib.

CDR3: CSARAYNEQFF. Here the CDR3 DNA reads TGCAGTGCTAGAGCTTACAATGAGCAGTTCTTC. The chain carries TRBV20-1 and TRBJ2-1; D gene uncertain. Germline values: CDR1 DFQATT, CDR2 SNEGSKA (reference sequence). Trimming left V 1 base short and J 4 bases short, with 2 bases between. This CDR3 is built from 11 residues.